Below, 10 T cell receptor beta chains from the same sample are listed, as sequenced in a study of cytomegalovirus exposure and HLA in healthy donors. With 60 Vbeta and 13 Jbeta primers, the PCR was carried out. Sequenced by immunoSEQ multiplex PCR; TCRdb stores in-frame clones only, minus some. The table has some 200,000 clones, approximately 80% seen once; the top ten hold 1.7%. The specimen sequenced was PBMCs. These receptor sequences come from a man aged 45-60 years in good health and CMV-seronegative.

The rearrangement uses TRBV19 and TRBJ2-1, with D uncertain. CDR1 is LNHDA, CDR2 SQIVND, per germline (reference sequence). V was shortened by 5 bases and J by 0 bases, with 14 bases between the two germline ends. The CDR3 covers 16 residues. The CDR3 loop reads CASSPRVPSSYNEQFF. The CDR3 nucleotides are TGTGCCAGTAGTCCACGAGTGCCGAGCTCCTACAATGAGCAGTTCTTC. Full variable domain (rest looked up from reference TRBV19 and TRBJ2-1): DGGITQSPKYLFRKEGQNVTLSCEQNLNHDAMYWYRQDPGQGLRLIYYSQIVNDFQKGDIAEGYSVSREKKESFPLTVTSAQKNPTAFYLCASSPRVPSSYNEQFFGPGTRLTVL.

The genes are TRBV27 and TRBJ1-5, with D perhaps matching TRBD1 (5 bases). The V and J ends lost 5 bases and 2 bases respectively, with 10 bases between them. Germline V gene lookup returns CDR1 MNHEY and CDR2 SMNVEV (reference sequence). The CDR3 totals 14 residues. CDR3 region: CASSLRVGNQPQHF. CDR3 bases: TGTGCCAGCAGTCTCAGGGTTGGCAATCAGCCCCAGCATTTT.

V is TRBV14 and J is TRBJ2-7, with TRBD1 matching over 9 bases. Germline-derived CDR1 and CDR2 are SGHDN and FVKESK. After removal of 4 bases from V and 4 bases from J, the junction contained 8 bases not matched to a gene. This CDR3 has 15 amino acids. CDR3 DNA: TGTGCCAGCAGCCCAGGGACAGGGCTTTGGTACGAGCAGTACTTC. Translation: CASSPGTGLWYEQYF.

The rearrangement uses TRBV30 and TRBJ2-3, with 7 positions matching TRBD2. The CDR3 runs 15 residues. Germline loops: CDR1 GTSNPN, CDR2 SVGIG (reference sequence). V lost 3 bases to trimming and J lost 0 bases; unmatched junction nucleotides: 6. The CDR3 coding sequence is TGTGCCTGGAGCTCCGATAGCGGGAGCACAGATACGCAGTATTTT. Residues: CAWSSDSGSTDTQYF.

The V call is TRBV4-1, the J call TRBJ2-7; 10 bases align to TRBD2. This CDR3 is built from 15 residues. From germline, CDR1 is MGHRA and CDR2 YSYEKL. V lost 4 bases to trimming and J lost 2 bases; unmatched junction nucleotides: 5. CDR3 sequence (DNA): TGCGCCAGCAGCCCATTAGCGGGAGGCGCCTACGAGCAGTACTTC. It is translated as CASSPLAGGAYEQYF.

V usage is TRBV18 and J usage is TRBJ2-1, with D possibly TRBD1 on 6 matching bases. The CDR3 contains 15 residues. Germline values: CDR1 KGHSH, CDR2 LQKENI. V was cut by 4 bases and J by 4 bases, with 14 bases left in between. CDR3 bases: TGTGCCAGCTCACTTAGGACAGCTCGATACAATGAGCAGTTCTTC. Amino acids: CASSLRTARYNEQFF.

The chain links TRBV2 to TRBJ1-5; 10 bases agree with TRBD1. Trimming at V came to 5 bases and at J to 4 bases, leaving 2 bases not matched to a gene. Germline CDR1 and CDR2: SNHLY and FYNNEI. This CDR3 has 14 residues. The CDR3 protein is CASSTGQGNQPQHF. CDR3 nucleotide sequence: TGTGCCAGCAGTACGGGACAGGGGAATCAGCCCCAGCATTTT.

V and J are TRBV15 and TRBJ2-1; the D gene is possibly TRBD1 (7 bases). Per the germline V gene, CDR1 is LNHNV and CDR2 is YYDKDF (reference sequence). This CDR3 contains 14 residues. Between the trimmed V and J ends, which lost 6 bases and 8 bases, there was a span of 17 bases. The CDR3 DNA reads TGTGCCACCAGTAACAGCGGAGGGGGCGATGAGCAGTTCTTC. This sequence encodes CATSNSGGGDEQFF.

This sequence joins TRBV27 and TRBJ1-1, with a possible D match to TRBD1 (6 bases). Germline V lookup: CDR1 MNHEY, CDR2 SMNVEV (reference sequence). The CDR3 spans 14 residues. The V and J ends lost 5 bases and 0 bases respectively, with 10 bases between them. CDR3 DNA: TGTGCCAGCAGTGGGCAGGGGATGAACACTGAAGCTTTCTTT. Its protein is CASSGQGMNTEAFF.

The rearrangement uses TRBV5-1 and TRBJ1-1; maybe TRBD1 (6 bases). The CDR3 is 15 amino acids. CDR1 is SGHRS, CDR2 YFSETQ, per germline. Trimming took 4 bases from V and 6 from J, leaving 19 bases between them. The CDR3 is CASSEGGGQGAEAFF. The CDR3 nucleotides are TGCGCCAGCAGCGAAGGCGGGGGACAAGGCGCTGAAGCTTTCTTT.